The rows below give T cell receptor beta chains drawn from one sample of a study of T cell changes during pregnancy in multiple sclerosis. Profiled with immunoSEQ multiplex PCR; TCRdb holds only in-frame clones, not every one. Of 100,000 to 140,000 clones in the sample, around 92% were seen once. Here the sequenced sample was peripheral blood, taken in the third trimester of pregnancy. These receptors all stem from a female donor in good health, enrolled as a control in a pregnancy study. Each CDR3 is given with its conserved first and last residue. Size values are once, few and many counts, or a class for expanded clones, and some rows have none.

TRBV2	NA	TRBJ2-3	CASRLLGLDTDTQYF
TRBV11-2	NA	NA	CASTVHYPDRGYEQYF
TRBV7-8	once	TRBJ2-1	CASSLGQGAQQFF
TRBV5-6	NA	TRBJ2-1	CASRGTGAYNEQFF
TRBV14	NA	TRBJ1-6	CASSPGGGYNSPLHF
TRBV10-1	NA	TRBJ2-2	CASSESRTLNTGELFF
TRBV7-2	NA	TRBJ1-1	CASSSTGMNTEAFF
TRBV6-6	NA	TRBJ1-4	CASNGGPGVNEKLFF
TRBV4-3	NA	TRBJ2-5	CASSRDYPVQETQYF
TRBV5-6	NA	TRBJ2-2	CASSLGGNNTAWNTGELFF
TRBV2	NA	TRBJ2-5	CASSDGGYQETQYF